This TCR beta chain came from a study of patients and donors after allogeneic stem cell transplantation. TCRdb analysed the RT-PCR reads with MiXCR anew, one entry per CDR3 protein. The sample has 200,000 to 250,000 distinct CDR3 sequences, roughly an eighth seen once. Deletions cut 2 bases from V and 5 bases from J, with 9 bases between. CDR1 is LNHNV, CDR2 YYDKDF, per germline (reference sequence). This CDR3 spans 13 amino acids. Sequenced sample: blood, either unsorted or a sorted T cell fraction (not recorded which). This TCR was sampled from a human donor who was either an allogeneic HSCT recipient or a stem cell or donor lymphocyte infusion donor (not recorded which). It is not recorded whose cells these are; they may come from a transplant donor. This sequence joins TRBV15 and TRBJ2-5, with D perhaps matching TRBD2 (6 bases). DNA of the CDR3: TGTGCCACCAGCAGACCAGCGGGCGAGACCCAGTACTTC. Translated: CATSRPAGETQYF.